One sample yielded the 27 T cell receptor beta chains listed below, sequenced in a study of shared clonotypes between healthy human individuals. Repertoires were generated with immunoSEQ multiplex PCR, while TCRdb's copy carries only in-frame clones and drops some. The sample includes over 2 million clones, less than 95% of them seen just once. Sample: naive CD4+ T cells from PBMCs. Regarding subset: CD45RA+ positively selected. These receptors originate from a man between 18 and 29 years old in good health. Some clones in this sample may be carry-over from other donors' samples.

The chain joins TRBV29-1 to TRBJ2-1; D is ambiguous. V was pared by 2 bases and J by 3 bases, with 11 bases between. The CDR3 consists of 14 residues. CDR1 and CDR2 from the germline V gene are SQVTM and ANQGSEA. CDR3 coding DNA: TGCAGCGTTGAATCGGTCCGGCTCTACAATGAGCAGTTCTTC. Translation: CSVESVRLYNEQFF.

The chain combines TRBV7-2 with TRBJ2-7; 8 bases line up with TRBD2. V was pared by 1 base and J by 7 bases, with 6 bases of the junction left unmatched. CDR3 size: 14 residues. Germline loops: CDR1 SGHTA, CDR2 FQGNSA. The CDR3 region is CASSLVAGGTEQYF. Here the CDR3 DNA reads TGTGCCAGCAGCTTAGTGGCGGGAGGCACAGAGCAGTACTTC.

The rearrangement joins TRBV28 to TRBJ2-1; a possible D gene is TRBD2 (6 bases). The CDR3 is made up of 16 amino acids. Germline V gene sequence: CDR1 MDHEN, CDR2 SYDVKM. Deletions cut 7 bases from V and 7 bases from J, with 23 bases between. CDR3 bases: TGTGCCAGCATTCTAAGGCGGGGTTTGGGCAGTAATGAGCAGTTCTTC. Amino acid sequence: CASILRRGLGSNEQFF.

This clone was counted once. J is TRBJ2-1 and V is TRBV4-1; TRBD2 agrees at 14 bases. The CDR3 is 16 residues long. The junction had 7 bases not matched to a gene; V was cut back by 4 bases and J by 8 bases. CDR1 and CDR2 from the germline V gene are MGHRA and YSYEKL. CDR3: CASSPTGLAGADEQFF. Written as DNA, the CDR3 is TGCGCCAGCAGCCCTACGGGACTAGCGGGAGCAGATGAGCAGTTCTTC.

This chain connects TRBV5-4 to TRBJ2-3; 8 positions agree with TRBD2. CDR1 SGHNT and CDR2 YYREEE come from the germline V gene (reference sequence). The CDR3 has 15 amino acids. V lost 3 bases and J lost 1; bases outside the gene matches: 4. CDR3 sequence reads: CASSYGLAGTDTQYF. For the CDR3, the DNA is TGTGCCAGCAGCTACGGACTAGCTGGCACAGATACGCAGTATTTT.

Worth noting for this clone: The sample contains more than one DNA sequence encoding this CDR3. The genes are TRBV28 and TRBJ2-2; 11 bases agree with TRBD1. J gave up 6 bases and V 4 bases, and 4 bases lay outside the gene matches. The CDR3 contains 15 residues. Germline assignment: CDR1 MDHEN and CDR2 SYDVKM. The CDR3 DNA follows: TGTGCCAGCAGTTCCCCGGGACAGGGGGCCGGGGAGCTGTTTTTT. Amino acid sequence: CASSSPGQGAGELFF.

Concerning this clone: Other DNA sequences in this specimen translate into the identical CDR3. CDR3 in DNA: TGTGCCAGCAGCTTCCAGGCTAATGAAAAACTGTTTTTT. Translated, it gives CASSFQANEKLFF. The rearrangement joins TRBV7-2 to TRBJ1-4; D gene uncertain. Trimming took off 3 bases at V and 3 bases at J, with 5 bases between the two ends. The CDR3 has 13 residues. CDR1 and CDR2 from the germline V gene are SGHTA and FQGNSA.

The CDR3 loop reads CASSYSPGLATETQYF. The CDR3 DNA is TGTGCCAGCAGTTACTCCCCCGGACTAGCGACAGAGACCCAGTACTTC. The V and J genes are TRBV6-5 and TRBJ2-5; 9 nucleotides line up with TRBD2. Germline V lookup: CDR1 MNHEY, CDR2 SVGAGI. The CDR3 is made up of 16 amino acids. Trimming cost V 0 bases and J 4 bases; bases outside gene matches: 6.

This sequence joins TRBV11-2 and TRBJ2-3, with 11 bases that match TRBD2. Germline-derived CDR1 and CDR2 are SGHAT and FQNNGV. Germline trimming cut 6 bases from V and 8 bases from J; bases unmatched to any gene: 10. The CDR3 runs to 15 residues. DNA of the CDR3: TGTGCCAGCAGACCAACTAGCGGGAGAATGGTTACGCAGTATTTT. This translates into CASRPTSGRMVTQYF.

The V call is TRBV5-1, the J call TRBJ1-4, with 7 bases identical to TRBD1. The CDR3 extends over 14 amino acids. CDR1 is SGHRS, CDR2 YFSETQ, per germline. Losses at the gene ends were 3 bases for V and 5 bases for J; bases not matched to a gene: 4. The CDR3 reads CASSWDSWNEKLFF. The DNA of the CDR3 is TGCGCCAGCAGCTGGGACAGCTGGAATGAAAAACTGTTTTTT.

The CDR3 sequence is CASQWGGVQETQYF. The CDR3 bases are TGTGCCAGCCAGTGGGGGGGGGTACAAGAGACCCAGTACTTC. The chain recombines TRBV28 with TRBJ2-5; 7 positions match TRBD2. CDR3 length: 14 amino acids. The V gene end was trimmed by 8 bases and the J gene end by 2 bases; junction bases not matched to a gene: 8. Germline V gives CDR1 MDHEN, CDR2 SYDVKM.

The chain carries TRBV7-2 and TRBJ2-3; possibly TRBD2 for D (5 bases). The CDR3 sequence is 12 residues long. The V end was cut by 5 bases, the J end by 7 bases, with 10 bases between. Germline lookup yields CDR1 SGHTA and CDR2 FQGNSA. CDR3 loop: CASSPQRYTQYF. In DNA form, the CDR3 reads TGTGCCAGCAGCCCCCAGCGGTATACGCAGTATTTT.

CDR3 sequence reads: CASVRGGVDGYTF. The CDR3, as DNA: TGTGCCAGCGTCCGCGGGGGAGTAGATGGCTACACCTTC. The chain uses TRBV2 and TRBJ1-2, with a tentative D call TRBD1 (5 bases). CDR3 length: 13 residues. Trimming pared 8 bases from V and 6 bases from J, leaving 16 bases between. Germline V gene sequence: CDR1 SNHLY, CDR2 FYNNEI.

This rearrangement joins TRBV5-1 to TRBJ2-2, with no clear D. V lost 1 base, J lost 0 bases, and 10 bases lay in between. From germline, CDR1 is SGHRS and CDR2 YFSETQ. This CDR3 spans 16 amino acids. CDR3 sequence: CASSLFSGANTGELFF. CDR3 nucleotide sequence: TGCGCCAGCAGCTTGTTTTCCGGTGCGAACACCGGGGAGCTGTTTTTT.

On this clone: This specimen includes other DNA sequences encoding the same CDR3. The gene calls are TRBV7-2 and TRBJ2-1; the D is unclear. Germline V lookup: CDR1 SGHTA, CDR2 FQGNSA. Trimming stripped 1 base from V and 3 bases from J, with 7 bases between. This CDR3 has 14 amino acids. The CDR3 DNA reads TGTGCCAGCAGCTTAGGAGGTAGCTACAATGAGCAGTTCTTC. Protein sequence: CASSLGGSYNEQFF.

V gene TRBV18 combines with J gene TRBJ2-3, with 8 bases lining up with TRBD2. Looked up from germline, CDR1 is KGHSH and CDR2 is LQKENI. Losses at the gene ends were 0 bases for V and 5 bases for J; bases not matched to a gene: 4. The CDR3 is 15 amino acids. The CDR3 DNA is TGTGCCAGCTCACCACCCACTAGCGGATTAGATACGCAGTATTTT. Amino acid sequence: CASSPPTSGLDTQYF.

The rearrangement joins TRBV5-1 to TRBJ1-1, with D possibly TRBD1 on 5 matching bases. The CDR3 has 13 amino acids. The germline V gene encodes CDR1 SGHRS and CDR2 YFSETQ. Deletions cut 3 bases from V and 6 bases from J, with 12 bases between. This chain's CDR3 is CASSSVGVPEAFF. CDR3 DNA: TGCGCCAGCAGCTCCGTAGGGGTGCCTGAAGCTTTCTTT.

The chain employs TRBV5-1 and TRBJ1-2; D gene ambiguous. V was pared by 3 bases and J by 4 bases, with 10 bases between. The CDR3 totals 13 residues. Germline CDR1 SGHRS, CDR2 YFSETQ. CDR3 DNA sequence: TGCGCCAGCAGCTCGTCCGGGCCCTATGGCTACACCTTC. Its translation: CASSSSGPYGYTF.

The chain joins TRBV4-1 to TRBJ2-7; the D gene is possibly TRBD2 (6 bases). Germline CDR1 is MGHRA and CDR2 is YSYEKL. The germline V and J ends were trimmed by 0 bases and 9 bases, with 15 bases remaining between them. The CDR3 has 14 residues. The CDR3 loop is CASSQDLGLRRQYF. CDR3 nucleotide sequence: TGCGCCAGCAGCCAAGATTTGGGACTCCGCCGGCAGTACTTC.

The CDR3 sequence is CASSLGARQETQYF. The CDR3, as DNA: TGTGCCAGCAGCTTAGGGGCCAGACAAGAGACCCAGTACTTC. The rearrangement links TRBV7-2 to TRBJ2-5; D not resolved. The CDR3 extends over 14 amino acids. Germline CDR1 is SGHTA and CDR2 is FQGNSA. V was cut by 1 base and J by 2 bases, with 8 bases left in between.

V usage is TRBV18 and J usage is TRBJ1-5; 11 bases match TRBD1. The CDR3 extends over 16 amino acids. CDR1 and CDR2 (germline): KGHSH, LQKENI. After removal of 2 bases from V and 7 bases from J, the junction contained 7 bases not matched to a gene. The CDR3 bases are TGTGCCAGCTCACCAGGGGGACAGGGGGTCCGGCAGCCCCAGCATTTT. It codes for CASSPGGQGVRQPQHF.

This clone was counted once. The chain carries TRBV15 and TRBJ2-7; 10 nucleotides agree with TRBD2. The junction had 12 bases not matched to a gene; V was cut back by 0 bases and J by 4 bases. The CDR3 loop spans 18 amino acids. The V gene's germline CDR1 is LNHNV and CDR2 YYDKDF (reference sequence). DNA for the CDR3: TGTGCCACCAGCAGAGAGATAGCGGGAGGCCCAAATTCGTACGAGCAGTACTTC. Translation: CATSREIAGGPNSYEQYF.

This chain uses TRBV9 with TRBJ2-3, with 9 positions matching TRBD2. This CDR3 is built from 16 residues. The trim removed 0 bases at V and 0 bases at J, leaving 2 bases unmatched. Germline V lookup: CDR1 SGDLS, CDR2 YYNGEE. Here the CDR3 DNA reads TGTGCCAGCAGCGTAGATAGCGGGGGTAGCACAGATACGCAGTATTTT. It yields the protein CASSVDSGGSTDTQYF.

The genes are TRBV5-5 and TRBJ2-7; D remains ambiguous. The CDR3 consists of 13 residues. Germline assignment: CDR1 SGHKS and CDR2 YYEKEE (reference sequence). The V end lost 4 bases, the J end lost 3 bases, and 11 bases lay between the germline ends. The CDR3 reads CASSPGDFYEQYF. DNA for the CDR3: TGTGCCAGCAGCCCCGGAGATTTCTACGAGCAGTACTTC.

V is TRBV7-3 and J is TRBJ2-3; tentative D call: TRBD1 (5 bases). The V and J ends lost 6 bases and 6 bases respectively, with 16 bases between them. Germline assignment: CDR1 SGHTA and CDR2 FQGTGA. The CDR3 consists of 14 residues. CDR3 nucleotide sequence: TGTGCCAGCAGTCCCCCTGGGGCCGGGGATACGCAGTATTTT. Its translation is CASSPPGAGDTQYF.

The V call is TRBV6-1, the J call TRBJ2-7; D might be TRBD2 (6 bases). This CDR3 contains 15 residues. Looked up from germline, CDR1 is MNHNS and CDR2 is SASEGT. V lost 5 bases and J lost 3, with 17 bases in between. The DNA of the CDR3 is TGTGCCAGCAGTCCCTATGTTACCGGGGGCTACGAGCAGTACTTC. Amino acids: CASSPYVTGGYEQYF.

Notes on this clone: This sample also contains other DNA sequences that code for the same CDR3. The rearrangement joins TRBV7-2 to TRBJ2-4, with D perhaps given as TRBD1 or TRBD2 (5 bases each). V lost 1 base, J lost 1 base, and 5 bases lay in between. Germline lookup yields CDR1 SGHTA and CDR2 FQGNSA. The CDR3 has 14 residues. The CDR3 loop is CASSLGGAKNIQYF. The DNA of the CDR3 is TGTGCCAGCAGCTTAGGGGGGGCCAAAAACATTCAGTACTTC.